This T cell receptor (beta chain) came from a study of memory CD4+ T cells and cytomegalovirus serostatus. Findings and caveats of the study: Of 164 reported CMV TCRbeta sequences, some 67 were found in memory CD4+ repertoires. The CMV-associated TCR signature appears largely within the CD4+ memory repertoire.

Source study methods: After removing out-of-frame reads, approximately 2 million distinct TCRbeta sequences remained. Here immunoSEQ multiplex PCR was the method, and the copy in TCRdb shows in-frame clones only, minus some. That table is the source of V, J and clone size, and D and trimming were worked out from the DNA. The sample yields roughly 54,000 clones, around three quarters seen once. A note on this clone: The antigen is not known.

Looked up from germline, CDR1 is SGHAT and CDR2 is FQNNGV. After removal of 1 base from V and 8 bases from J, the junction contained 10 bases not matched to a gene. The CDR3 has 16 amino acids. The sort gate was single viable CD3+CD4+CD8-CD45RO+ cells for memory CD4+ T cells. Total CD4+ T cells were enriched by CD4 positive selection. The chain joins TRBV11-2 to TRBJ2-1; TRBD2 agrees at 8 bases. This TCR came from an adult in good health and CMV-seronegative. The source material was memory CD4+ T cells from blood. The CDR3 loop is CASSLARGLVRHEQFF. DNA of the CDR3: TGTGCCAGCAGCTTAGCTAGGGGACTAGTTAGGCATGAGCAGTTCTTC. The variable domain in full, completed from reference TRBV11-2 and TRBJ2-1, reads EAGVAQSPRYKIIEKRQSVAFWCNPISGHATLYWYQQILGQGPKLLIQFQNNGVVDDSQLPKDRFSAERLKGVDSTLKIQPAKLEDSAVYLCASSLARGLVRHEQFFGPGTRLTVL.